The present T cell receptor (beta chain) was sequenced within a study of T-cell memory formation after mild COVID-19. Overall study findings and caveats: The finding that pre-infection memory included some responding clones suggested that cross-reactive memory joined. Clones shrinking from day 15 to 85 showed even CD4/CD8 mixes; later expanders tilted CD4+.

In TCRdb, the 5' RACE reads were re-called with MiXCR into one record per CDR3 protein. Of fewer than 650,000 distinct CDR3 sequences detected, roughly 17% appear once; the ten largest clones hold roughly 8%. Turning to this clonotype: The antigen remains unidentified.

J was trimmed by 4 bases and V by 5 bases; bases with no gene match: 11. From germline, CDR1 is MNHEY and CDR2 SVGEGT. The CDR3 totals 16 residues. The material sequenced was PBMCs or a T cell subset sorted from them (not recorded which). The sequence derives from an adult woman who had mild COVID-19 (a few samples of this study predate the infection). Cell type and time point are not known. The chain uses TRBV6-2 or TRBV6-3 and TRBJ2-3; the match to TRBD2 covers 8 bases. The CDR3 region has the DNA TGTGCCAGCAGTCGGATAGAGCGGGAGTCCCCAGATACGCAGTATTTT. Translating gives CASSRIERESPDTQYF.